The T cell receptor beta chain under discussion was sequenced for a study of blood T cell repertoires in COVID-19. Turning to the study itself: Acute and convalescent COVID-19 specimens originated in the United States, Italy and Spain. Nucleic acid was either cDNA or gDNA, and it came from T cells, B-cell-depleted T cells, or PBMCs.

V shed 1 base and J shed 1 base, with 10 bases lying between them. Germline V CDR1 and CDR2: SGHTA, FQGNSA. This CDR3 has 15 amino acids. Original methodology: For nucleated cells, counts were estimated from reference gene primer amplification. TCRdb keeps only in-frame clones here, not all; method: immunoSEQ multiplex PCR. Clonal size and the V and J genes are those of that table, whereas D and trimming came from the DNA. The sample includes tens of thousands of clones, approximately 89% of them seen just once. Sequencing used peripheral blood. The rearrangement joins TRBV7-2 to TRBJ1-1, with a weak D call TRBD1 (6 bases). The source is an elderly man with acute or convalescent COVID-19. The CDR3 region has the DNA TGTGCCAGCAGCTTAGTTGGGACAACGAACACTGAAGCTTTCTTT. Translated, it gives CASSLVGTTNTEAFF.